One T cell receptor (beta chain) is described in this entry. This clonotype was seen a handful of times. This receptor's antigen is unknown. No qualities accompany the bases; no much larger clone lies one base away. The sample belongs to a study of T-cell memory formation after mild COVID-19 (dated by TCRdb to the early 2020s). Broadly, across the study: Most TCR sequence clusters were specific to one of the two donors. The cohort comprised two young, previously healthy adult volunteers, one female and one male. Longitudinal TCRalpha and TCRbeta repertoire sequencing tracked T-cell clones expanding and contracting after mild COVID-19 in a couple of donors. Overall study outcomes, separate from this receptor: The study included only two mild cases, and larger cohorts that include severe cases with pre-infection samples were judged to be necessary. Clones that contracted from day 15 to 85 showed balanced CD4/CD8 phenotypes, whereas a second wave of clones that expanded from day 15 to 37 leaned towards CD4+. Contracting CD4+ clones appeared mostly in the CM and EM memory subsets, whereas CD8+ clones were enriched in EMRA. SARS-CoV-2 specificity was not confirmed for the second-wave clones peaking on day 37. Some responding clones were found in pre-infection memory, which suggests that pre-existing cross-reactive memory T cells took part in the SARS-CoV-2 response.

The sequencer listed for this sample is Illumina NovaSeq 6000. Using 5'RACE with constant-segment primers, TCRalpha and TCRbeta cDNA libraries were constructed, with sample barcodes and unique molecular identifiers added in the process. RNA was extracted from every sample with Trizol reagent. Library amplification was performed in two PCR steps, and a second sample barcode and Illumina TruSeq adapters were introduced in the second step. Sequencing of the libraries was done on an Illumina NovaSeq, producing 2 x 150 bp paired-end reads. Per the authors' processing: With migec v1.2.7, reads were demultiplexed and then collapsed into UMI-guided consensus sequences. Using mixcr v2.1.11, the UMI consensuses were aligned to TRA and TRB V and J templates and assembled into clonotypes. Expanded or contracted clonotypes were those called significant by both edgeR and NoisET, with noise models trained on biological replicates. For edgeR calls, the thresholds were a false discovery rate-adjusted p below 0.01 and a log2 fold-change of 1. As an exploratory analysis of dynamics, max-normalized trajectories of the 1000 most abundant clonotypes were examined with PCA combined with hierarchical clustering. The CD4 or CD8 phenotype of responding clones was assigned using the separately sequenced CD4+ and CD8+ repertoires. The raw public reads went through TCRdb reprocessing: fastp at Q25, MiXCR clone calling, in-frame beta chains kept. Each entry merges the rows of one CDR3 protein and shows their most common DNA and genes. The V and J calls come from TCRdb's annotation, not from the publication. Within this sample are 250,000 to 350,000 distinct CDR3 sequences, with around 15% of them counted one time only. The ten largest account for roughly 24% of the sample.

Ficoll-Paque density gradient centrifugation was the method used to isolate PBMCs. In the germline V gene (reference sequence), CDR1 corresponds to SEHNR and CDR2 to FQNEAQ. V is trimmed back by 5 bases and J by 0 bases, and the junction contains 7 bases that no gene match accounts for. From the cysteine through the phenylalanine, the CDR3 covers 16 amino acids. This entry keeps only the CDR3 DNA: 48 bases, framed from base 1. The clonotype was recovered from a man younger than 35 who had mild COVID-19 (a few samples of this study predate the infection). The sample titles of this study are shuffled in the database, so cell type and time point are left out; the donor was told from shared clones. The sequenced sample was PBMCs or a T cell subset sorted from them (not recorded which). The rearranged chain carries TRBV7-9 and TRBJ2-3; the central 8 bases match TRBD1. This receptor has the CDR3 CASSQGQGYSTDTQYF. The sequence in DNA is TGTGCCAGCAGCCAAGGACAGGGCTATAGCACAGATACGCAGTATTTT.